Sequencing of this T cell receptor beta chain was carried out in a study of blood T cell repertoires in COVID-19. Across the study: Donors in the United States, Italy and Spain gave samples during acute or convalescent COVID-19. PBMCs, B-cell-depleted T cells, or T cells were the source of the cDNA or gDNA that made up the material.

The CDR3 length is 16 residues. Between the trimmed V and J ends, which lost 0 bases and 4 bases, there was a span of 13 bases. In germline, CDR1 is SGDLS, CDR2 YYNGEE. Methods used by the authors: Estimated nucleated cell counts came from reference gene primer amplification. The protocol was immunoSEQ multiplex PCR, while the TCRdb copy is restricted to in-frame clones and leaves out a portion. V and J calls and clone size are those listed in that table; D and trimming were worked out from the DNA. The profile shows around 99,000 clones, about nine tenths of them singletons. This sequence originates from a man aged 50-59 years with acute or convalescent COVID-19. The chain has TRBV9 and TRBJ2-2; perhaps TRBD2 as D (7 bases). The sample consisted of peripheral blood. CDR3 sequence: CASSVGEGVRTGELFF. The CDR3, as DNA: TGTGCCAGCAGCGTAGGGGAGGGGGTTCGCACCGGGGAGCTGTTTTTT.